The clone carrying this T cell receptor (beta chain) was seen many times. Its antigen is unknown. The source of the sample is a study of Graves' ophthalmopathy and Graves' hyperthyroidism. Looking at the study overall: Upon initial diagnosis and before any treatment, peripheral blood was collected. Study results and caveats: A majority of expanded thyroid clonotypes exceeding 0.001 frequency were likewise present in blood.

Patients were left out if they had other autoimmune diseases, uncontrolled infections, pregnancy or lactation. Fresh peripheral blood, around 10 ml, was the PBMC source. TCR beta CDR3 amplification used RNA transcripts. HTBI primers were employed in first-round RT-PCR, then a second-round multiplex PCR followed. TCRdb fed the multiplex PCR reads into MiXCR, producing one record per CDR3 protein. In the table there are about half a million distinct CDR3 sequences, roughly 14% of which are singletons. This clonotype originated in a woman under 40 with Graves' ophthalmopathy. The specimen sequenced was blood.

Here the CDR3 DNA reads TGTGCCAGCGGCCGCTGTGTTAGCTCCTACGAGCAGTACTTC. This codes for CASGRCVSSYEQYF. The chain employs TRBV11-2 and TRBJ2-7; D gene ambiguous. This CDR3 region has 14 residues. V was clipped by 8 bases and J by 0 bases, with 14 bases between them. The germline V gene has CDR1 SGHAT and CDR2 FQNNGV.